A selection of T cell receptor beta chains follows, all from one sample in a study of T-cell memory formation after mild COVID-19. A single record per CDR3 protein comes from TCRdb applying MiXCR to the 5' RACE reads. Counted here are around 310,000 distinct CDR3 sequences, roughly an eighth occurring once; the ten biggest clones make up around a fifth. Source material: PBMCs or a T cell subset sorted from them (not recorded which). These TCRs come from a man younger than 35 who had mild COVID-19 (a few samples of this study predate the infection). Cell type and time point are not known. The CDR3 runs from the conserved cysteine through the conserved F or W. The order of the fields is V gene, CDR3 length, J gene, clone size, CDR3 protein. Expanded clones are given a class, and other clones once, few, many or no size at all.

TRBV30	12	TRBJ2-5	few	CAWKSSGETQYF
TRBV20-1	17	TRBJ1-2	-	CSAFGTGTAKSDYGYTF
TRBV7-2	15	TRBJ2-1	few	CASNFILAGGNEQFF
TRBV4-2	14	TRBJ1-1	-	CASSRGGDGTEAFF
TRBV7-2	15	TRBJ2-1	many	CASSSGQGAGNEQFF
TRBV7-9	15	TRBJ2-3	many	CASSLSSGGANTQYF
TRBV18	16	TRBJ1-3	-	CASSPGQPHSGNTIYF
TRBV20-1	12	TRBJ2-5	few	CSASEGQETQYF
TRBV5-1	15	TRBJ1-1	-	CASSLAGGANTEAFF
TRBV21-1	14	TRBJ1-5	few	CASSEGRLNQPQHF
TRBV20-1	16	TRBJ1-4	few	CSARERGGRLDEKLFF
TRBV7-2	14	TRBJ2-7	-	CASRGGNLPYEQYF
TRBV6-6	14	TRBJ1-5	few	CASRGMGSNQPQHF
TRBV9	13	TRBJ1-3	-	CASSANSGNTIYF
TRBV12-3/TRBV12-4	15	TRBJ1-2	few	CASSLFEDGNYGYTF
TRBV7-2	13	TRBJ2-7	few	CASSFDSPYEQYF
TRBV24-1	13	TRBJ1-5	-	CATQGGSNQPQHF
TRBV10-3	12	TRBJ2-7	few	CAISGGIHEQYF
TRBV7-8	13	TRBJ1-4	many	CASSINWGEKLFF
TRBV11-3	13	TRBJ2-1	-	CASSFAGLSEQFF
TRBV3-1	14	TRBJ2-7	few	CASTPTPGNYEQYF
TRBV6-5	14	TRBJ1-4	many	CASSYRGEDEKLFF
TRBV10-1	14	TRBJ2-3	-	CASSEGAATDTQYF
TRBV9	14	TRBJ1-2	many	CASSPGQGPYGYTF
TRBV12-3/TRBV12-4	15	TRBJ2-3	-	CASSFRRTSTDTQYF
TRBV12-3/TRBV12-4	14	TRBJ2-7	few	CASSLTGPVAEQYF
TRBV11-1	15	TRBJ2-1	-	CASSFGVSGGNEQFF
TRBV5-1	14	TRBJ1-2	-	CASSPVQEGYGYTF